The 23 T cell receptor beta chains presented below share a single source sample, sequenced in a study of beta chain features in type 1 diabetes (dated by TCRdb to 2017 to 2018). Libraries were prepared through the immunoSEQ multiplex PCR assay. The entire isolated RNA was reverse transcribed using the High Capacity cDNA Reverse Transcription Kit, and thus expressed TCRB transcripts were sequenced. TCRdb holds this immuneACCESS table with in-frame rearrangements only. Some clones are missing; in checked studies, unresolved V genes explain under half, and the rest has no known cause. This sample holds about 19,000 clones; 40% to 60% were observed only once. About 0.45% of the sample goes to the ten largest clones. Sequenced: stem cell memory CD4+ T cells from blood. The sample's cell subset or site label, in plain terms: stem cell-like memory CD4+ T cells. The receptors were sampled from a man between 18 and 35 years old in good health.

The chain joins TRBV7-3 to TRBJ2-6; 7 bases map to TRBD2. CDR3 length: 17 residues. CDR1 SGHTA and CDR2 FQGTGA come from the germline V gene. The V and J ends lost 7 bases and 3 bases, in that order; junction bases with no gene match: 12. The chain's CDR3 is CASTPTAGAVGANVLTF. Written as DNA, the CDR3 is TGTGCCAGCACCCCGACGGCGGGAGCGGTTGGGGCCAACGTCCTGACTTTC. The variable domain in full, with the rest retrieved from reference TRBV7-3 and TRBJ2-6, is GAGVSQTPSNKVTEKGKYVELRCDPISGHTALYWYRQSLGQGPEFLIYFQGTGAADDSGLPNDRFFAVRPEGSVSTLKIQRTERGDSAVYLCASTPTAGAVGANVLTFGAGSRLTVL.

The chain combines TRBV6-5 with TRBJ2-5, with D possibly being TRBD1 (5 bases). Trimming shortened V by 0 bases and J by 8 bases, and 10 bases separated the two germline ends. The CDR3 loop spans 13 amino acids. CDR1 and CDR2 (germline): MNHEY, SVGAGI. In DNA form, the CDR3 reads TGTGCCAGCAGTTACTCCAGGGAAGGCACCCAGTACTTC. Its protein is CASSYSREGTQYF.

J is TRBJ2-2 and V is TRBV7-3; no definite D call. This CDR3 is 13 amino acids long. CDR1 and CDR2 (germline): SGHTA, FQGTGA. V shed 2 bases and J shed 7 bases, with 8 bases lying between them. DNA for the CDR3: TGTGCCAGCAGCTTAGACTGGAGCGGGGAGCTGTTTTTT. Its protein is CASSLDWSGELFF.

The chain employs TRBV5-4 and TRBJ1-6; maybe TRBD1 (6 bases). The CDR3 spans 14 residues. Germline V gives CDR1 SGHNT, CDR2 YYREEE (reference sequence). V lost 1 base, J lost 5 bases, and 7 bases lay in between. The CDR3 nucleotides are TGTGCCAGCAGCTTGTACAGGGATAATTCACCCCTCCACTTT. Translated, it gives CASSLYRDNSPLHF.

This chain uses TRBV5-1 with TRBJ2-1; D possibly corresponds to TRBD2 (6 bases). Germline assignment: CDR1 SGHRS and CDR2 YFSETQ. The CDR3 spans 16 residues. Trimming left V 2 bases short and J 1 base short, with 13 bases between. The CDR3 sequence is CASSLGPSESYNEQFF. CDR3 in DNA: TGCGCCAGCAGCTTAGGGCCTAGCGAGTCCTACAATGAGCAGTTCTTC.

The gene calls are TRBV7-2 and TRBJ2-5; 7 nucleotides line up with TRBD2. The CDR3 has 15 amino acids. Germline trimming cut 4 bases from V and 4 bases from J; bases unmatched to any gene: 9. Per germline, CDR1 SGHTA and CDR2 FQGNSA. The CDR3 DNA reads as TGTGCCAGCAGCTCCTGGGAGGGGCCGGGAGAGACCCAGTACTTC. Amino acids: CASSSWEGPGETQYF.

The chain recombines TRBV20-1 with TRBJ2-5, with D perhaps matching TRBD2 (5 bases). CDR1 is DFQATT and CDR2 is SNEGSKA in the germline V gene (reference sequence). V lost 4 bases to trimming and J lost 5 bases, with 8 bases between them. The CDR3 runs 11 residues. The CDR3 loop reads CSATGKETQYF. The DNA of the CDR3 is TGCAGTGCTACGGGGAAGGAGACCCAGTACTTC.

The chain employs TRBV28 and TRBJ2-3, with 9 bases fitting TRBD1. The V segment lost 3 bases and the J segment 4 bases; nucleotides outside the gene matches: 2. Per germline, CDR1 MDHEN and CDR2 SYDVKM. There are 14 residues in the CDR3. The CDR3 DNA reads as TGTGCCAGCAGTTTTACAGGGGGCGCAGATACGCAGTATTTT. This sequence encodes CASSFTGGADTQYF.

The gene calls are TRBV7-2 and TRBJ2-7; 11 bases are a match to TRBD2. From germline, CDR1 is SGHTA and CDR2 FQGNSA. The CDR3 runs 16 residues. V lost 5 bases, J lost 5 bases, and 11 bases stayed unmatched. The CDR3: CASSATTSGTWNEQYF. The CDR3 coding sequence is TGTGCCAGCAGCGCCACGACTAGCGGGACGTGGAACGAGCAGTACTTC.

The table lists this clone with a few counts. The chain joins TRBV4-2 to TRBJ1-5; TRBD1 matches 10 bases. The V segment lost 1 base and the J segment 4 bases; nucleotides outside the gene matches: 4. CDR1 and CDR2 (germline): LGHNA, YNFKEQ. This CDR3 comprises 16 residues. The CDR3 here is CASSQGGQGLNQPQHF. The CDR3 DNA sequence: TGTGCCAGCAGCCAAGGGGGACAGGGGCTGAATCAGCCCCAGCATTTT.

The V gene is TRBV23-1, the J gene TRBJ2-3; D gene ambiguous. TRBV23-1 qualifies as an ORF whose function is uncertain. V was trimmed by 2 bases and J by 0 bases, leaving 9 bases between them. The CDR3 runs to 15 residues. The CDR3: CASSQDSPSTDTQYF. CDR3 DNA sequence: TGCGCCAGCAGTCAAGACTCTCCTAGCACAGATACGCAGTATTTT.

The genes are TRBV4-3 and TRBJ1-1, with no clear D. Looked up from germline, CDR1 is LGHNA and CDR2 is YSLEER. The CDR3 has 12 residues. V was pared by 1 base and J by 5 bases, with 5 bases between. CDR3 residues: CASSQGRTEAFF. The DNA of the CDR3 is TGCGCCAGCAGCCAAGGGAGAACTGAAGCTTTCTTT.

This chain joins TRBV21-1 and TRBJ2-3; the table's D call of TRBD2 was not tested on the DNA. TRBV21-1 is listed as a pseudogene. CDR3 size: 18 residues. The CDR3 here is CASSPGYTRAGGTDTQYF. The CDR3 DNA reads TGTGCCAGCAGCCCCGGTTATACTAGGGCGGGAGGGACAGATACGCAGTATTTT.

The chain carries TRBV6-6 and TRBJ2-5; 9 nucleotides match TRBD1. The CDR3 totals 14 residues. Germline CDR1 and CDR2: MNHNY and SVGAGI (reference sequence). Trimming took 6 bases from V and 5 from J; bases not matched to a gene: 7. CDR3 amino acids: CASREQGAGETQYF. DNA for the CDR3: TGTGCCAGCAGAGAACAGGGGGCCGGGGAGACCCAGTACTTC.

This chain links TRBV7-3 with TRBJ1-1, with TRBD1 matching 7 bases. The CDR3 is 16 residues long. CDR1 is SGHTA, CDR2 FQGTGA, per germline. J lost 4 bases, V lost 5 bases, and 13 bases had no gene match. In DNA form, the CDR3 reads TGTGCCAGCAGCCAGCTCGTTACAGGGGTTGTCACTGAAGCTTTCTTT. This gives the protein CASSQLVTGVVTEAFF.

The chain has TRBV19 and TRBJ2-1, with 14 bases aligning to TRBD2. The length of the CDR3 is 17 residues. V shed 6 bases, J shed 7 bases, and the junction held 11 bases outside the gene matches. Germline V gene sequence: CDR1 LNHDA, CDR2 SQIVND (reference sequence). The CDR3 DNA sequence: TGTGCCAGTAGAGGCTCCGGGACTAGCGGGGGAGTAAATGAGCAGTTCTTC. It yields the protein CASRGSGTSGGVNEQFF.

The chain recombines TRBV28 with TRBJ2-3; 10 bases match TRBD2. CDR3 size: 14 residues. With 11 bases clipped from V and 6 bases from J, the junction kept 11 bases outside the gene matches. The V gene's germline CDR1 is MDHEN and CDR2 SYDVKM. The DNA of the CDR3 is TGTGCCGTCGCTCCTAGCGGGAGAAGGGATACGCAGTATTTT. It codes for CAVAPSGRRDTQYF.

The rearrangement joins TRBV7-2 to TRBJ1-1, with D unclear. The CDR3 has 14 residues. The germline V gene has CDR1 SGHTA and CDR2 FQGNSA. V lost 1 base and J 6 bases, leaving 12 bases between the germline ends. CDR3 DNA: TGTGCCAGCAGCTTAGTGACGGGGAGGGCTGAAGCTTTCTTT. Translating it yields CASSLVTGRAEAFF.

This sequence joins TRBV10-3 and TRBJ2-5; 8 positions agree with TRBD2. Germline assignment: CDR1 ENHRY and CDR2 SYGVKD. CDR3 size: 16 residues. With 5 bases clipped from V and 2 bases from J, the junction kept 10 bases outside the gene matches. The CDR3 reads CAISQSSGTGQETQYF. The DNA of the CDR3 is TGTGCCATCAGTCAGAGTAGCGGGACCGGGCAAGAGACCCAGTACTTC.

This rearrangement joins TRBV12-5 to TRBJ2-7; TRBD2 might be the D (5 bases). The germline CDR1 and CDR2 sequences are LGHNT and FRNRAP. CDR3 length equals 14 residues. V was cut by 5 bases and J by 2 bases, with 13 bases left in between. The CDR3 loop is CASGGGFPAYEQYF. Written as DNA, the CDR3 is TGTGCTAGTGGTGGAGGCTTCCCAGCCTACGAGCAGTACTTC.

There are a few counts of this clone. The rearrangement uses TRBV18 and TRBJ1-4; 9 bases agree with TRBD1. V lost 6 bases and J lost 8; bases outside the gene matches: 13. From germline, CDR1 is KGHSH and CDR2 LQKENI. The CDR3 totals 16 residues. This CDR3 is CASSLNGQGIFEKLFF. The CDR3 nucleotides are TGTGCCAGCTCGCTAAACGGACAGGGGATTTTCGAAAAACTGTTTTTT.

J is TRBJ1-3 and V is TRBV27; TRBD1 matches 10 bases. V lost 7 bases, J lost 6 bases, and 9 bases stayed unmatched. The germline V gene encodes CDR1 MNHEY and CDR2 SMNVEV (reference sequence). This CDR3 comprises 15 residues. The CDR3 here is CASKRQGASENTIYF. As DNA, the CDR3 is TGTGCCAGCAAGCGACAGGGGGCCTCGGAAAACACCATATATTTT.

The chain links TRBV27 to TRBJ1-2, with 9 bases that match TRBD1. Germline CDR1 is MNHEY and CDR2 is SMNVEV (reference sequence). Trimming took 6 bases from V and 1 from J; bases not matched to a gene: 9. The CDR3 runs 16 residues. CDR3 protein: CASRRPGQGDNYGYTF. The CDR3, as DNA: TGTGCCAGCAGACGTCCGGGACAGGGAGATAACTATGGCTACACCTTC.